The 18 T cell receptor beta chains listed next were all sequenced from one sample in a study of cytotoxic CD8 clonotypes in ibrutinib-treated CLL. Method: immunoSEQ multiplex PCR; TCRdb's copy keeps in-frame clones and lacks some. The sample has about 250,000 clones, 70% seen once; the top ten hold 15% to 19%. The sample in question was PBMCs, obtained after 24 months of ibrutinib treatment. The receptors were sampled from a human donor with chronic lymphocytic leukemia.

The chain carries TRBV4-1 and TRBJ2-7; 9 bases agree with TRBD2. The trim removed 1 base at V and 2 bases at J, leaving 6 bases unmatched. The germline gives CDR1 MGHRA, CDR2 YSYEKL. The CDR3 extends over 16 amino acids. CDR3 protein: CASSQVGREGTYEQYF. CDR3 nucleotides: TGCGCCAGCAGCCAAGTAGGGCGGGAGGGGACCTACGAGCAGTACTTC.

J is TRBJ1-2 and V is TRBV29-1, with 8 bases that match TRBD1. The germline V gene encodes CDR1 SQVTM and CDR2 ANQGSEA. The CDR3 runs 15 residues. J was trimmed by 4 bases and V by 2 bases; bases with no gene match: 9. CDR3 in DNA: TGCAGCGTTGAAAAAAACAGGGGGTCGGTCTATGGCTACACCTTC. Its protein is CSVEKNRGSVYGYTF.

This chain uses TRBV10-2 with TRBJ1-5; 8 bases are a match to TRBD1. Germline loops: CDR1 WSHSY, CDR2 SAAADI. This CDR3 spans 16 amino acids. With V trimmed by 5 bases and J by 0 bases, 6 bases remained unmatched. The CDR3 reads CASSPGGLGSNQPQHF. CDR3 in DNA: TGCGCCAGCAGTCCAGGGGGCTTAGGTAGCAATCAGCCCCAGCATTTT.

J is TRBJ2-7 and V is TRBV25-1; 8 positions match TRBD2. This CDR3 is built from 15 residues. Looked up from germline, CDR1 is MGHDK and CDR2 is SYGVNS. With V trimmed by 9 bases and J by 0 bases, 10 bases remained unmatched. The CDR3 sequence: CASQGGTRSSYEQYF. The DNA for the CDR3 is TGTGCCAGTCAAGGTGGGACTAGGAGCTCCTACGAGCAGTACTTC.

The CDR3 sequence: CAWSGLEHYEQYF. The DNA for the CDR3 is TGTGCCTGGAGTGGATTAGAGCACTACGAGCAGTACTTC. V usage is TRBV30 and J usage is TRBJ2-7; no clear D. Trimming stripped 1 base from V and 3 bases from J, with 10 bases between. The CDR3 loop spans 13 amino acids. CDR1 is GTSNPN and CDR2 is SVGIG in the germline V gene (reference sequence). The variable domain in full, with the rest retrieved from reference TRBV30 and TRBJ2-7, is SQTIHQWPATLVQPVGSPLSLECTVEGTSNPNLYWYRQAAGRGLQLLFYSVGIGQISSEVPQNLSASRPQDRQFILSSKKLLLSDSGFYLCAWSGLEHYEQYFGPGTRLTVT.

V gene TRBV9 combines with J gene TRBJ2-1; D unclear. Germline-derived CDR1 and CDR2 are SGDLS and YYNGEE. The CDR3 sequence is 15 residues long. Trimming took off 7 bases at V and 0 bases at J, with 14 bases between the two ends. For the CDR3, the DNA is TGTGCCAGCTCCCGGGCGAACCCCTCCTACAATGAGCAGTTCTTC. Its protein is CASSRANPSYNEQFF.

The chain uses TRBV9 and TRBJ1-4; D possibly corresponds to TRBD1 (6 bases). V lost 0 bases and J lost 8, with 11 bases in between. Germline V CDR1 and CDR2: SGDLS, YYNGEE. The CDR3 has 14 amino acids. CDR3 coding DNA: TGTGCCAGCAGCGTAGAGGGGGTAGGGGAAAAACTGTTTTTT. Translated: CASSVEGVGEKLFF.

This clone was recorded a few times. Here the CDR3 DNA reads TGTGCCAGCAGTGTAGGGACAGGGTCGGCGACCCAGTACTTC. It encodes CASSVGTGSATQYF. The V and J genes are TRBV25-1 and TRBJ2-5, with 9 bases lining up with TRBD1. Germline CDR1 and CDR2: MGHDK and SYGVNS. The CDR3 sequence is 14 residues long. V lost 4 bases and J lost 7; bases outside the gene matches: 7.

This clone appeared once. The V call is TRBV7-6, the J call TRBJ2-3; 9 bases align to TRBD1. This CDR3 has 16 residues. The V segment lost 4 bases and the J segment 3 bases; nucleotides outside the gene matches: 8. CDR1 SGHVS and CDR2 FNYEAQ come from the germline V gene. CDR3 sequence: CASSSVLGTGTDTQYF. CDR3 sequence (DNA): TGTGCCAGCAGCTCTGTTCTAGGGACAGGGACAGATACGCAGTATTTT.

The rearrangement uses TRBV15 and TRBJ1-4; no firm D call. The CDR3 loop spans 19 amino acids. Trimming took 0 bases from V and 11 from J, leaving 28 bases between them. Germline values: CDR1 LNHNV, CDR2 YYDKDF (reference sequence). The CDR3, as DNA: TGTGCCACCAGCAGAGAGCTTCAATTGGGTGGCAGTGTTATGAAGAAACTGTTTTTT. This encodes CATSRELQLGGSVMKKLFF.

V usage is TRBV11-2 and J usage is TRBJ2-1; 8 bases are a match to TRBD1. V gave up 2 bases and J gave up 5 bases; unmatched junction bases: 8. Germline V CDR1 and CDR2: SGHAT, FQNNGV. The CDR3 extends over 16 amino acids. For the CDR3, the DNA is TGTGCCAGCAGCTTAATAGGACAGGGTCTACACAATGAGCAGTTCTTC. Translation gives CASSLIGQGLHNEQFF.

This sequence joins TRBV28 and TRBJ2-7, with D possibly called TRBD1 or TRBD2 (5 bases each). Germline V lookup: CDR1 MDHEN, CDR2 SYDVKM. This CDR3 is 14 amino acids long. V dropped 5 bases and J dropped 0 bases, with 11 bases sitting between them. CDR3 nucleotide sequence: TGTGCCAGCAGTAATCCGGGGCTCTCCTACGAGCAGTACTTC. Residues: CASSNPGLSYEQYF.

The gene calls are TRBV6-5 and TRBJ1-2, with no clear D. V lost 8 bases and J 2 bases, leaving 6 bases between the germline ends. This CDR3 is 11 amino acids long. Per germline, CDR1 MNHEY and CDR2 SVGAGI. Here the CDR3 reads CASYGNYGYTF. DNA of the CDR3: TGTGCCAGCTACGGGAACTATGGCTACACCTTC.

The chain couples TRBV7-9 to TRBJ1-4; TRBD1 matches at 7 bases. This CDR3 has 15 amino acids. CDR1 is SEHNR, CDR2 FQNEAQ, per germline (reference sequence). Trimming cost V 5 bases and J 7 bases; bases outside gene matches: 10. The DNA for the CDR3 is TGTGCCAGCAGCACCGCGCAGGGGGGTGGTGAAAAACTGTTTTTT. Translating it yields CASSTAQGGGEKLFF.

The chain employs TRBV20-1 and TRBJ1-2; D is unresolved. V dropped 6 bases and J dropped 0 bases, with 5 bases sitting between them. The CDR3 length is 11 residues. In germline, CDR1 is DFQATT, CDR2 SNEGSKA (reference sequence). CDR3: CSAGTNYGYTF. The DNA for the CDR3 is TGCAGTGCCGGGACTAACTATGGCTACACCTTC.

The gene calls are TRBV29-1 and TRBJ1-1; a weak D match, TRBD1 (5 bases). Trimming removed 6 bases from V and 10 bases from J, with 15 bases in between. Germline V lookup: CDR1 SQVTM, CDR2 ANQGSEA. The CDR3 loop spans 11 amino acids. The CDR3 coding sequence is TGCAGCGTAGAGGATAGGGGAACAGCTTTCTTT. This encodes CSVEDRGTAFF.

This clone was observed a single time. The rearrangement links TRBV19 to TRBJ2-6, with unresolved D. CDR3 size: 13 residues. V was trimmed by 5 bases and J by 4 bases, leaving 6 bases between them. CDR1 is LNHDA, CDR2 SQIVND, per germline (reference sequence). CDR3 sequence reads: CASSLSGANVLTF. The CDR3 region has the DNA TGTGCCAGTAGTCTCTCCGGGGCCAACGTCCTGACTTTC.

The chain employs TRBV27 and TRBJ2-1; 9 nucleotides line up with TRBD2. Germline CDR1 and CDR2: MNHEY and SMNVEV (reference sequence). J gave up 9 bases and V 5 bases, and 5 bases lay outside the gene matches. CDR3 length equals 13 residues. CDR3 protein: CASSILAGFEQFF. DNA of the CDR3: TGTGCCAGCAGTATTCTAGCGGGATTTGAGCAGTTCTTC.